The present TCR beta chain was sequenced within a study of blood T cell repertoires in COVID-19 (TCRdb year 2020). For the wider study: Samples covering the acute and convalescent phases of COVID-19 were provided by collaborators in the United States, Italy and Spain. Samples came from the ongoing ImmuneRACE study (first 160 participants) plus 1,254 subjects from 6 global collaborators. Where HLA class I and class II types were available, the types were taken from metadata supplied by the sample provider, not from assay-based typing. The prospective study material was composed of cDNA or gDNA derived from T cells, B-cell-depleted T cells, or PBMCs. The dataset comprised deeply sampled blood TCRbeta repertoires from subjects exposed to, actively infected with, or recovered from COVID-19. The repertoires were released in a freely available public database intended as a resource for research on the immune response to SARS-CoV-2. Nearly every sample came with metadata listing a de-identified subject ID, COVID-19 status, age in years and sex. The full study reports these points: The amount of clinical and demographic metadata varied by source and participant and was provided uncurated.

The immunoSEQ Assay, a bias-controlled multiplex PCR, was used to amplify TCRbeta CDR3 regions from genomic DNA. The paper's data handling went like this. The number of nucleated cells in each sample was estimated from the amplification of reference gene primers within the assay. To quantify the absolute abundance of each unique TCRbeta CDR3 rearrangement, sequence reads were collapsed and filtered. For each sample, productive Simpson clonality was calculated by taking the square root of Simpson's diversity index across productive rearrangements. TCRdb obtained this table from immuneACCESS and retained in-frame rearrangements with V and J assigned. These tables miss some clones; where compared with another copy, unresolved V genes account for less than half of the shortfall, and the remainder is unexplained. The DNA was the basis for D and trimming; V, J and clone size are from that table. In this sample the table shows about 210,000 clones, approximately 84% of which occur a single time. In total, the top ten clones hold approximately 8% of the sample.

On this clone: It lacks a known antigen. A much larger clone differs from this one at a single base, so this may be a read error. The sample has other DNA sequences that encode this CDR3 too.

From cysteine to phenylalanine, the CDR3 is 17 amino acids long. Only the CDR3 DNA is retained, 51 bases long and in frame from the first base. As encoded in the germline V gene (reference sequence), CDR1 is PRHDT while CDR2 is FYEKMQ. Each collaborating institution followed its own protocols to collect whole blood in K2EDTA tubes. For TCRbeta analysis, collaborators shipped samples as frozen whole blood, isolated PBMCs, or DNA extracted from either of those sample types. In this chain, TRBV13 is recombined with TRBJ1-1; possibly the D gene is TRBD1, per 6 matching bases. Sequencing was performed on peripheral blood. The origin of this receptor is a woman aged 45 to 65 with active or convalescent COVID-19. This receptor has the CDR3 CASSLRGGFEGSLKAFF. The nucleotides are TGCGCCAGCAGCTTACGGGGGGGCTTCGAGGGGTCTCTGAAAGCTTTCTTT.